This T cell receptor beta chain was observed in a study of cytomegalovirus exposure and HLA in healthy donors. 60 Vbeta and 13 Jbeta primers were used in PCR. TCRdb's copy holds only in-frame clones and misses some; the assay was immunoSEQ multiplex PCR. This sample's clone table lists about 49,000 clones. Germline V CDR1 and CDR2: SGHRS, YFSETQ. The CDR3 loop spans 18 amino acids. The ends were cut back, 4 bases at V and 4 bases at J, with 23 bases in the middle. Concerning this clone itself: Its antigen is currently unknown.

General observations from the study: Three CMV-associated chains proved CMV antigen-specific in vitro.

The V call is TRBV5-1, the J call TRBJ1-4, with TRBD1 as a possible D gene (6 bases). Sequenced input: PBMCs. This TCR derives from a man aged 18 to 30 in good health and CMV-seropositive. This CDR3 reads CASSPNRDTYGVNEKLFF. CDR3 nucleotides: TGCGCCAGCAGCCCGAACCGGGACACCTACGGGGTTAATGAAAAACTGTTTTTT.